This is a list of T cell receptor beta chains from one sample in a study of T cell repertoires in cytomegalovirus infection. TCRdb fed the reads into MiXCR, producing one record per CDR3 protein. Of about a million distinct CDR3 sequences in the sample, approximately 32% were seen once. No antigens are known for them. Sequenced here: cultured CD8+ T cells from PBMCs, sampled from culture after CMV antigen stimulation. Source of these receptors: a human donor in good health (CMV status not recorded). Some clones in this sample may be carry-over from other donors' samples. Each CDR3 is given with its conserved first and last residue. The D gene is left open where the match is weak. Rows may omit the clone size; those that give it use once, few, many or a size class.

>TRBV12-3/TRBV12-4|few|-|TRBJ2-1
CASGSGGNEQFF
TGTGCCAGCGGGAGTGGGGGCAATGAGCAGTTCTTC
>TRBV4-1|few|-|TRBJ1-5
CASSQVYGGDQPQHF
TGCGCCAGCAGCCAAGTCTACGGGGGGGACCAGCCCCAGCATTTT
>TRBV6-5|many|-|TRBJ1-1
CASSQKPNTEAFF
TGTGCCAGCAGTCAGAAACCGAACACTGAAGCTTTCTTT
>TRBV20-1|once|TRBD2|TRBJ2-3
CSARTYRTSGGARTDTQYF
TGCAGTGCTAGGACTTACAGGACTAGCGGGGGGGCCAGGACAGATACGCAGTATTTT
>TRBV12-3/TRBV12-4|few|TRBD2|TRBJ2-3
CASREPGLAGADTQYF
TGTGCCAGCAGAGAACCGGGACTAGCGGGCGCAGATACGCAGTATTTT
>TRBV15|-|TRBD1|TRBJ1-1
CATSSKTGGDTEAFF
TGTGCCACCAGCTCCAAGACAGGGGGGGACACTGAAGCTTTCTTT
>TRBV12-3/TRBV12-4|-|-|TRBJ2-1
CASSQYRGGVHEQFF
TGTGCCAGCAGCCAATATAGGGGGGGCGTGCATGAGCAGTTCTTC
>TRBV19|-|TRBD1|TRBJ1-6
CASRRDRGVSPLHF
TGTGCCAGTAGAAGGGACAGGGGTGTTTCACCCCTCCACTTT
>TRBV6-6|few|TRBD1|TRBJ2-7
CASSRPPGQANQKQYF
TGTGCCAGCAGTCGACCCCCGGGACAGGCGAACCAAAAGCAGTACTTC
>TRBV9|-|-|TRBJ2-1
CASSVATDPRAGTSYNEQFF
TGTGCCAGCAGCGTAGCTACGGATCCCCGAGCGGGTACCTCCTACAATGAGCAGTTCTTC
>TRBV19|-|-|TRBJ2-1
CASSIDGTSTYNEQFF
TGTGCCAGTAGTATAGACGGGACGTCGACCTACAATGAGCAGTTCTTC
>TRBV29-1|-|-|TRBJ2-2
CSVDGEDGELFF
TGCAGCGTGGATGGGGAGGACGGGGAGCTGTTTTTT
>TRBV27|-|-|TRBJ2-3
CASSLARGARTDTQYF
TGTGCCAGCAGCCTGGCTAGGGGGGCCAGGACAGATACGCAGTATTTT
>TRBV19|-|-|TRBJ1-6
CASSLNRRGDYNSPLHF
TGTGCCAGTAGTCTGAATAGGCGGGGAGATTATAATTCACCCCTCCACTTT
>TRBV7-8|many|TRBD1|TRBJ1-1
CASSHDRVRLDFMNTEAFF
TGTGCCAGCAGCCACGACAGGGTTCGGCTGGACTTCATGAACACTGAAGCTTTCTTT
>TRBV5-1|once|TRBD1|TRBJ2-7
CASSRGQGVDEQYF
TGCGCCAGCAGCCGTGGACAGGGTGTGGACGAGCAGTACTTC
>TRBV7-6|many|-|TRBJ1-5
CASSLYSGSNQPQHF
TGTGCCAGCAGCCTTTACAGCGGAAGCAATCAGCCCCAGCATTTT
>TRBV6-6|-|-|TRBJ1-5
CASSPPWGNQPQHF
TGTGCCAGCAGCCCTCCATGGGGCAATCAGCCCCAGCATTTT